The following is a T cell receptor beta chain sequence with its context. Germline CDR1 reads SGHRS; CDR2 reads YFSETQ. V was shortened by 4 bases and J by 0 bases, with 13 bases between the two germline ends. This CDR3 region has 15 residues. Each sample had at least 6 million PBMCs isolated. The authors ran a second PCR of 7 to 11 cycles using a sample-barcoded 5' primer and a J-beta primer mix. Each cDNA molecule carried a tag from a template-switch adaptor that contained 12 random nucleotides. TCRdb recomputed calls from the 5' RACE reads with MiXCR, one row per CDR3 protein. The sample gives 750,000 to 950,000 distinct CDR3 sequences, roughly 50% of which show up once; under 50% is in the top ten. These data are taken from a study of blood T cells in healthy people across ages. About the study: When template switching was applied, about one barcoded beta molecule was captured per two T cells.

The TCR comes from an elderly man in good health. Sequencing was carried out using blood. V usage is TRBV5-1 and J usage is TRBJ1-2; tentatively, D is TRBD1 (5 bases). Here the CDR3 DNA reads TGCGCCAGCAGCCAGAACGGACACACTAACTATGGCTACACCTTC. It is translated as CASSQNGHTNYGYTF.